This record looks at one T cell receptor (beta chain) sequence and its context. This entry comes from a study of blood T cell repertoires in COVID-19. As for the study in general: PBMCs, B-cell-depleted T cells, or T cells provided the cDNA or gDNA that made up the material.

Original analysis: It was from reference gene primer amplification that nucleated cell counts were estimated. Generated by immunoSEQ multiplex PCR, the TCRdb table keeps only in-frame clones and is missing some. V and J calls and clone size are copied from that table; D and trimming were computed from the DNA. The sample carries roughly 250,000 clones, roughly 80% recorded once. Material for sequencing was peripheral blood. The sequence derives from a woman in her 70s with acute or convalescent COVID-19.

The DNA of the CDR3 is TGTGCCAGCAGTTTGGTTCAGGGAACCTATGGCTACACCTTC. Protein product: CASSLVQGTYGYTF. This sequence joins TRBV28 and TRBJ1-2, with D possibly matching TRBD1 (5 bases). V gave up 3 bases and J gave up 4 bases, with 12 bases separating them. Per germline, CDR1 MDHEN and CDR2 SYDVKM. The CDR3 extends over 14 amino acids.